This entry describes one TCR beta chain. A far larger clone is just one base off, so this is likely a read error. The sample is drawn from a study of prognosis after radiotherapy for stage I lung cancer. The wider study: In this cohort, every patient with non-small cell lung cancer was regarded as medically inoperable. Radiotherapy preceded distant metastases in a handful of patients (median 7 months); fewer than 19 showed no significant progression.

Investigators drew approximately 6.1 milliliters of peripheral blood at each of two time points. The CDR3 totals 14 residues. Germline assignment: CDR1 SGHVS and CDR2 FQNEAQ. From genomic DNA, two-round multiplex PCR was used to amplify TCR beta CDR3. Gene-specific TRBV and TRBJ primers were used in PCR round one. TCRdb re-analysed the multiplex PCR reads in MiXCR, keeping a single row per CDR3 protein. This table holds 31,000 or so distinct CDR3 sequences, around 48% found once. The material sequenced was PBMCs, taken before or after stereotactic body radiation therapy (not recorded which). This sequence joins TRBV7-8 and TRBJ2-7, with D unresolved. This receptor was obtained from a donor aged 50 or older with non-small cell lung cancer. Here the CDR3 reads CASSFDGSSYQQYF. Here the CDR3 DNA reads TGTGCCAGCAGCTTCGACGGAAGCTCCTACCAGCAGTACTTC.